Included here is one T cell receptor beta chain sequence, with context. Its matching antigen is unknown. The sample belongs to a study of blood T cells in healthy people across ages. Isolation per sample recovered at least 6.5 million PBMCs. Then a second PCR, running roughly 7 to 11 cycles, was carried out with a sample-barcoded 5' primer and a J-beta primer mix. Each CDR3 protein gets one entry after TCRdb re-called the 5' RACE reads with MiXCR. The sample lists over 1,300,000 distinct CDR3 sequences, around 59% occurring once. V lost 2 bases, J lost 5 bases, and 15 bases lay in between. This CDR3 spans 15 amino acids. The V gene's germline CDR1 is GTSNPN and CDR2 SVGIG (reference sequence). Findings and caveats of the study: Considered underestimates were the diversity estimates obtained from one million T cells. Observed TCR beta diversity per million T cells went down as age went up. This fall followed a roughly linear course with age.

Specimen: blood. The sequence derives from a man aged 18 to 30 in good health. The chain uses TRBV30 and TRBJ1-4; possibly TRBD1 for D (6 bases). CDR3 bases: TGTGCCTGGAGTACAGGGACAACTGGAAATGAAAAACTGTTTTTT. Translation: CAWSTGTTGNEKLFF.